The 18 T cell receptor beta chains below come from one sample, sequenced in a study of T cells in Graves' hyperthyroidism and ophthalmopathy. Regions amplified from RNA transcripts were the TCR beta CDR3 regions. First-round RT-PCR targeting the TCR CDR3 was performed with the HTBI primer set. TCRdb reanalysed the multiplex PCR reads using MiXCR and keeps one entry per CDR3 protein. The sample carries 300,000 to 450,000 distinct CDR3 sequences, about a sixth recorded once. The sample taken for sequencing was blood. The receptors originated from a woman aged 30 to 39 with Graves' hyperthyroidism that later progressed to Graves' ophthalmopathy.

The chain carries TRBV20-1 and TRBJ2-2; 8 bases are shared with TRBD1. CDR3 length equals 15 residues. J gave up 3 bases and V 3 bases, and 6 bases lay outside the gene matches. CDR1 and CDR2 (germline): DFQATT, SNEGSKA (reference sequence). The CDR3 loop is CSARDRALDTGELFF. As DNA, the CDR3 is TGCAGTGCTAGGGACAGGGCCTTGGACACCGGGGAGCTGTTTTTT.

This clonotype has ten or more counts. The chain couples TRBV4-1 to TRBJ2-5; D is unclear. The germline V gene encodes CDR1 MGHRA and CDR2 YSYEKL. V lost 4 bases, J lost 3 bases, and 18 bases lay in between. The CDR3 consists of 16 residues. CDR3 coding DNA: TGCGCCAGCAGCCCCCCTTGGACGGAATCGGAAGAGACCCAGTACTTC. Protein: CASSPPWTESEETQYF.

This clonotype appeared a few times. The chain uses TRBV6-1 and TRBJ2-6; 7 bases line up with TRBD1. This CDR3 has 12 amino acids. The J segment lost 18 bases and the V segment lost 6 bases, leaving 11 bases of the junction unmatched. Germline V gene data show CDR1 as MNHNS and CDR2 as SASEGT. Here the CDR3 reads CASSDAPGQRTF. CDR3 DNA sequence: TGTGCCAGCAGCGATGCACCGGGACAGAGGACTTTC.

This clonotype was found many times. The CDR3 loop reads CSAQDTGPNEQFF. CDR3 nucleotides: TGCAGTGCCCAGGACACAGGGCCCAATGAGCAGTTCTTC. V and J are TRBV20-1 and TRBJ2-1; D is possibly TRBD1 (6 bases). V dropped 6 bases and J dropped 6 bases, with 15 bases sitting between them. The CDR3 covers 13 residues. The germline CDR1 and CDR2 sequences are DFQATT and SNEGSKA (reference sequence).

This clonotype was seen ten or more times. The CDR3 protein is CASSPDPSGVKANTQYF. The CDR3 bases are TGCGCCAGCAGCCCGGACCCAAGCGGGGTCAAGGCGAATACGCAGTATTTT. This chain joins TRBV5-1 and TRBJ2-3, with 7 bases matching TRBD2. With V trimmed by 4 bases and J by 7 bases, 18 bases remained unmatched. The CDR3 is 17 residues long. CDR1 SGHRS and CDR2 YFSETQ come from the germline V gene.

The V and J genes are TRBV4-2 and TRBJ2-7, with 9 positions matching TRBD1. The germline CDR1 and CDR2 sequences are LGHNA and YNFKEQ. The V and J ends lost 1 base and 7 bases, in that order; junction bases with no gene match: 11. This CDR3 has 16 residues. The CDR3: CASSQVGHDRGKEQYF. The CDR3 DNA follows: TGTGCCAGCAGCCAAGTCGGACACGACAGGGGGAAAGAGCAGTACTTC.

This clonotype came up many times. The chain has TRBV12-3 or TRBV12-4 and TRBJ1-5; the match to TRBD1 covers 10 bases. The CDR3 has 15 amino acids. Losses at the gene ends were 5 bases for V and 6 bases for J; bases not matched to a gene: 7. The CDR3 coding sequence is TGTGCCAGCAGTCTGACAGGGGGCGTCGGTCAGCCCCAGCATTTT. Encoded protein: CASSLTGGVGQPQHF.

This clonotype was counted only a few times. This chain links TRBV20-1 with TRBJ2-5; D uncertain. V shed 1 base and J shed 4 bases, with 10 bases lying between them. This CDR3 has 13 residues. The germline V gene has CDR1 DFQATT and CDR2 SNEGSKA (reference sequence). CDR3 amino acids: CSARGLPGETQYF. The CDR3 DNA reads as TGCAGTGCTAGAGGGCTCCCTGGAGAGACCCAGTACTTC.

This clonotype was detected ten times or more. This rearrangement joins TRBV29-1 to TRBJ1-2; 7 bases are a match to TRBD1. The germline CDR1 and CDR2 sequences are SQVTM and ANQGSEA. The junction had 10 bases not matched to a gene; V was cut back by 2 bases and J by 4 bases. The CDR3 runs 15 residues. The CDR3 DNA is TGCAGCGTTGAAAGTTGGAACAGGGGTGTCTATGGCTACACCTTC. It encodes CSVESWNRGVYGYTF.

For this clonotype: At one end the junction does not follow the germline gene, possibly because of a read error. The chain uses TRBV20-1 and TRBJ2-5; 7 bases fit TRBD2. CDR3 size: 15 residues. Germline V gene sequence: CDR1 DFQATT, CDR2 SNEGSKA (reference sequence). CDR3: CSASRVAGGKETQSF. Written as DNA, the CDR3 is TGCAGTGCTAGTAGGGTAGCGGGTGGAAAAGAGACCCAGTCCTTC.

This clonotype was seen ten or more times. This sequence joins TRBV6-2 or TRBV6-3 and TRBJ2-1; 9 positions agree with TRBD2. Germline CDR1 MNHEY, CDR2 SVGEGT. The J segment lost 9 bases and the V segment lost 4 bases, leaving 10 bases of the junction unmatched. This CDR3 has 15 amino acids. The CDR3 bases are TGTGCCAGCAGTTTGTTAGCGGGAGCGGTCACTGAGCAGTTCTTC. Its protein product is CASSLLAGAVTEQFF.

The chain links TRBV19 to TRBJ1-5; maybe TRBD1 (5 bases). Trimming shortened V by 5 bases and J by 2 bases, and 10 bases separated the two germline ends. Germline V gene sequence: CDR1 LNHDA, CDR2 SQIVND (reference sequence). The length of the CDR3 is 14 residues. The CDR3 DNA reads as TGTGCCAGTAGTGCAGGGCTAGGCAATCAGCCCCAGCATTTT. Translated: CASSAGLGNQPQHF. The full variable domain, with the rest looked up from reference TRBV19 and TRBJ1-5, is DGGITQSPKYLFRKEGQNVTLSCEQNLNHDAMYWYRQDPGQGLRLIYYSQIVNDFQKGDIAEGYSVSREKKESFPLTVTSAQKNPTAFYLCASSAGLGNQPQHFGDGTRLSIL.

In its sample, this clonotype was seen a few times. The gene calls are TRBV6-2 or TRBV6-3 and TRBJ2-1; tentative D call: TRBD2 (5 bases). Trimming cost V 6 bases and J 4 bases, with 13 bases left between them. CDR1 is MNHEY, CDR2 SVGEGT, per germline. The CDR3 is made up of 14 amino acids. In DNA form, the CDR3 reads TGTGCCAGCAGCCCTGGACTGAGATACAATGAGCAGTTCTTC. Its protein product is CASSPGLRYNEQFF.

This clonotype was seen many times. The chain combines TRBV5-1 with TRBJ1-2, with 11 nucleotides matching TRBD1. The J segment lost 6 bases and the V segment lost 5 bases, leaving 9 bases of the junction unmatched. CDR3 length: 15 amino acids. The germline CDR1 and CDR2 sequences are SGHRS and YFSETQ. CDR3 protein: CASRFNPGQGDGYTF. The DNA of the CDR3 is TGCGCCAGCAGATTCAATCCGGGACAGGGGGATGGCTACACCTTC.

The V call is TRBV6-1, the J call TRBJ2-3; 9 bases are a match to TRBD2. The CDR3 runs to 13 residues. Germline V CDR1 and CDR2: MNHNS, SASEGT. V lost 7 bases, J lost 1 base, and 0 bases stayed unmatched. CDR3 sequence: CASKRGGTDTQYF. Here the CDR3 DNA reads TGTGCCAGCAAGCGGGGGGGCACAGATACGCAGTATTTT.

This chain links TRBV2 with TRBJ1-2; no definite D call. Trimming removed 5 bases at V and 5 bases at J, with 9 bases between. Germline CDR1 is SNHLY and CDR2 is FYNNEI. The CDR3 has 12 residues. For the CDR3, the DNA is TGTGCCAGCAGTTATCCGGGGTATGGCTACACCTTC. Its protein product is CASSYPGYGYTF.

This clonotype was seen only a few times. J is TRBJ1-5 and V is TRBV6-6; 8 bases map to TRBD1. CDR1 is MNHNY and CDR2 is SVGAGI in the germline V gene (reference sequence). Trimming cost V 2 bases and J 0 bases; bases outside gene matches: 9. This CDR3 region has 18 residues. The CDR3 sequence is CASSYLMGQVYSNQPQHF. Here the CDR3 DNA reads TGTGCCAGCAGTTACCTAATGGGACAGGTTTATAGCAATCAGCCCCAGCATTTT.

As regards this clonotype: A much more abundant neighbour one base away suggests this may be a read error. This chain uses TRBV20-1 with TRBJ2-5; perhaps TRBD1 as D (5 bases). With 5 bases removed from V and 5 bases from J, the gap between germline ends came to 21 bases. Germline lookup yields CDR1 DFQATT and CDR2 SNEGSKA (reference sequence). The CDR3 spans 15 residues. The CDR3 nucleotides are TGCAGTGCTTTGGCCAGGGAAGGGCTGGGGGAGACCCAGTACTTC. Translated, it gives CSALAREGLGETQYF.